These 26 T cell receptor beta chains were all obtained from the same sample, sequenced in a study of cytomegalovirus exposure and HLA in healthy donors. The PCR made use of 60 Vbeta and 13 Jbeta primers. Assay used: immunoSEQ multiplex PCR; TCRdb lists only in-frame clones, some missing. Among roughly 110,000 clones, 81% were seen once, and the ten largest hold 2% to 2.5%. Specimen: PBMCs. Source of these receptors: a man aged 25-40 years in good health and CMV-seronegative.

The genes are TRBV25-1 and TRBJ2-1, with 7 bases fitting TRBD2. This CDR3 region has 16 residues. J was trimmed by 6 bases and V by 3 bases; bases with no gene match: 11. From germline, CDR1 is MGHDK and CDR2 SYGVNS. CDR3 DNA: TGTGCCAGCAGTGAGTCCGGACTAGACGGGGTCAATGAGCAGTTCTTC. Translation: CASSESGLDGVNEQFF.

The chain recombines TRBV6-1 with TRBJ1-2; D is possibly TRBD1 (5 bases). V was cut by 7 bases and J by 7 bases, with 19 bases left in between. Germline lookup yields CDR1 MNHNS and CDR2 SASEGT. CDR3 length equals 14 residues. This CDR3 is CASIEGWRGRGYTF. CDR3 in DNA: TGTGCCAGCATCGAAGGGTGGAGGGGTCGTGGCTACACCTTC.

The CDR3 DNA follows: TGTGCCAGCAGCCCTCTAGCGGATACCTACAATGAGCAGTTCTTC. This sequence encodes CASSPLADTYNEQFF. The rearrangement links TRBV6-6 to TRBJ2-1; 7 bases match TRBD2. Losses at the gene ends were 6 bases for V and 2 bases for J; bases not matched to a gene: 7. CDR1 is MNHNY and CDR2 is SVGAGI in the germline V gene (reference sequence). The CDR3 has 15 residues.

The V gene is TRBV27, the J gene TRBJ1-2, with D tentatively TRBD1 (6 bases). Germline V gene data show CDR1 as MNHEY and CDR2 as SMNVEV (reference sequence). Trimming pared 0 bases from V and 8 bases from J, leaving 10 bases between. The CDR3 spans 13 residues. CDR3 protein: CASSLSGQIGYTF. The CDR3 region has the DNA TGTGCCAGCAGTTTATCGGGACAAATCGGCTACACCTTC.

This clone turned up a few times. This sequence joins TRBV10-1 and TRBJ2-5, with D tentatively TRBD2 (5 bases). Germline CDR1 WNHNN, CDR2 SYGVQD (reference sequence). The CDR3 length is 16 residues. V was pared by 0 bases and J by 4 bases, with 15 bases between. The chain's CDR3 is CASSESTGVRGETQYF. The CDR3 region has the DNA TGCGCCAGCAGTGAGTCGACTGGGGTTCGGGGAGAGACCCAGTACTTC.

This clone was seen just once. The chain has TRBV5-6 and TRBJ1-3, with a possible D match to TRBD1 (6 bases). Trimming took 4 bases from V and 0 from J, leaving 14 bases between them. CDR1 and CDR2 (germline): SGHDT, YYEEEE. CDR3 length: 16 residues. Here the CDR3 reads CASSPGGSRSGNTIYF. The CDR3 DNA follows: TGTGCCAGCAGCCCGGGGGGCAGCCGCTCTGGAAACACCATATATTTT.

The chain recombines TRBV27 with TRBJ1-1; D not resolved. The V gene's germline CDR1 is MNHEY and CDR2 SMNVEV (reference sequence). There are 13 residues in the CDR3. Trimming took off 7 bases at V and 6 bases at J, with 15 bases between the two ends. CDR3 bases: TGTGCCAGCAAAGTGAGCCGCTCATCTGAAGCTTTCTTT. Protein: CASKVSRSSEAFF.

The J gene is TRBJ2-7, the V gene TRBV7-9; the match to TRBD2 covers 11 bases. Germline values: CDR1 SEHNR, CDR2 FQNEAQ (reference sequence). V shed 5 bases and J 0 bases; nucleotides not matched to a gene: 9. This CDR3 is built from 17 residues. The CDR3 loop reads CASSQYGGTSGSYEQYF. The CDR3 DNA sequence: TGTGCCAGCAGCCAGTATGGTGGGACTAGCGGCTCCTACGAGCAGTACTTC. Using reference TRBV7-9 and TRBJ2-7 for the parts outside the CDR3, the full variable domain is DTGVSQNPRHKITKRGQNVTFRCDPISEHNRLYWYRQTLGQGPEFLTYFQNEAQLEKSRLLSDRFSAERPKGSFSTLEIQRTEQGDSAMYLCASSQYGGTSGSYEQYFGPGTRLTVT.

This chain links TRBV5-8 with TRBJ2-7, with D perhaps TRBD1 (5 bases). The CDR3 has 13 residues. The germline CDR1 and CDR2 sequences are SGHTS and YDEGEE. With 0 bases removed from V and 4 bases from J, the gap between germline ends came to 8 bases. In nucleotides, the CDR3 is TGTGCCAGCAGCTTGGCGGACAAATACGAGCAGTACTTC. Translation gives CASSLADKYEQYF.

The chain employs TRBV15 and TRBJ1-1, with D possibly matching TRBD1 (5 bases). CDR1 is LNHNV, CDR2 YYDKDF, per germline (reference sequence). The CDR3 runs 13 residues. With 2 bases removed from V and 5 bases from J, the gap between germline ends came to 9 bases. The CDR3 loop is CATSRQQVTEAFF. As DNA, the CDR3 is TGTGCCACCAGCAGACAACAGGTGACTGAAGCTTTCTTT.

The J gene is TRBJ2-2, the V gene TRBV2; 7 nucleotides align to TRBD1. The ends lost 5 bases at V and 4 bases at J; junction bases unmatched: 13. The CDR3 sequence is 17 residues long. Germline values: CDR1 SNHLY, CDR2 FYNNEI. The CDR3 protein is CASSPTDREWSTGELFF. Written as DNA, the CDR3 is TGTGCCAGCAGTCCCACCGACAGGGAATGGAGCACCGGGGAGCTGTTTTTT.

This clone was counted between two and nine times. The same CDR3 is also encoded by other DNA sequences in this sample. This chain joins TRBV5-1 and TRBJ2-1, with D possibly matching TRBD2 (5 bases). The V gene's germline CDR1 is SGHRS and CDR2 YFSETQ. V gave up 4 bases and J gave up 5 bases, with 13 bases separating them. The length of the CDR3 is 14 residues. CDR3 amino acids: CASSPGWRDNEQFF. The CDR3 region has the DNA TGCGCCAGCAGCCCGGGGTGGCGGGACAATGAGCAGTTCTTC.

The chain employs TRBV4-1 and TRBJ2-1, with TRBD2 matching 9 bases. V trimming: 0 bases; J trimming: 1 base; junction bases outside the gene matches: 1. CDR1 is MGHRA, CDR2 YSYEKL, per germline. The CDR3 has 16 residues. In nucleotides, the CDR3 is TGCGCCAGCAGCCAAGAGACTAGCGGATCCTACAATGAGCAGTTCTTC. Translating gives CASSQETSGSYNEQFF.

CDR3 loop: CASSQALGLGKETQYF. The DNA of the CDR3 is TGTGCCAGCAGCCAAGCCCTAGGACTGGGAAAAGAGACCCAGTACTTC. The genes are TRBV5-6 and TRBJ2-5; D might be TRBD2 (5 bases). Germline CDR1 is SGHDT and CDR2 is YYEEEE. Trimming removed 4 bases from V and 3 bases from J, with 19 bases in between. The CDR3 length is 16 residues.

The CDR3 region has the DNA TGTGCCAGCAGCTTGCGCGGACTAGCGGCCTGGGAGACCCAGTACTTC. Amino acid sequence: CASSLRGLAAWETQYF. V usage is TRBV5-4 and J usage is TRBJ2-5, with 10 positions matching TRBD2. J lost 5 bases, V lost 1 base, and 8 bases had no gene match. Looked up from germline, CDR1 is SGHNT and CDR2 is YYREEE (reference sequence). The CDR3 has 16 amino acids.

This chain's CDR3 is CASSYSRGGYNEQFF. CDR3 DNA: TGTGCCAGCAGTTACTCCCGGGGGGGTTACAATGAGCAGTTCTTC. The chain links TRBV6-5 to TRBJ2-1, with 8 bases fitting TRBD2. This CDR3 spans 15 amino acids. The V gene end was trimmed by 0 bases and the J gene end by 4 bases; junction bases not matched to a gene: 2. Per the germline V gene, CDR1 is MNHEY and CDR2 is SVGAGI.

The chain is built from TRBV4-1 and TRBJ2-2; 8 bases are shared with TRBD2. Germline CDR1 is MGHRA and CDR2 is YSYEKL. Trimming cost V 4 bases and J 6 bases; bases outside gene matches: 16. CDR3 length: 18 amino acids. The CDR3 DNA sequence: TGCGCCAGCAGCCTAATAACGGCCCGGGAGGGCATGGCCGGGGAGCTGTTTTTT. Protein product: CASSLITAREGMAGELFF.

The rearrangement links TRBV25-1 to TRBJ1-5, with a weak D call TRBD1 (5 bases). The CDR3 runs to 13 residues. With 3 bases removed from V and 5 bases from J, the gap between germline ends came to 8 bases. Germline V gene data show CDR1 as MGHDK and CDR2 as SYGVNS. For the CDR3, the DNA is TGTGCCAGCAGTGACGGACACCATCAGCCCCAGCATTTT. Its translation: CASSDGHHQPQHF.

The chain couples TRBV19 to TRBJ2-5, with D maybe TRBD2 (6 bases). The germline V gene encodes CDR1 LNHDA and CDR2 SQIVND (reference sequence). This CDR3 contains 14 residues. With 6 bases removed from V and 5 bases from J, the gap between germline ends came to 16 bases. CDR3 residues: CASSLLDGGETQYF. The CDR3 bases are TGTGCCAGTAGCCTCCTGGACGGGGGTGAGACCCAGTACTTC. The entire variable domain, with the rest obtained from reference TRBV19 and TRBJ2-5, is as follows: DGGITQSPKYLFRKEGQNVTLSCEQNLNHDAMYWYRQDPGQGLRLIYYSQIVNDFQKGDIAEGYSVSREKKESFPLTVTSAQKNPTAFYLCASSLLDGGETQYFGPGTRLLVL.

The V and J genes are TRBV18 and TRBJ2-7; 7 bases map to TRBD1. V shed 3 bases, J shed 5 bases, and the junction held 10 bases outside the gene matches. Germline V lookup: CDR1 KGHSH, CDR2 LQKENI. The CDR3 covers 15 residues. The CDR3 DNA sequence: TGTGCCAGCTCACCTCCCACCGGGACAGACCACGAGCAGTACTTC. Protein sequence: CASSPPTGTDHEQYF. Together with reference TRBV18 and TRBJ2-7, the CDR3 gives the full variable domain: NAGVMQNPRHLVRRRGQEARLRCSPMKGHSHVYWYRQLPEEGLKFMVYLQKENIIDESGMPKERFSAEFPKEGPSILRIQQVVRGDSAAYFCASSPPTGTDHEQYFGPGTRLTVT.

This clone was seen a handful of times. V gene TRBV15 combines with J gene TRBJ2-3; 10 nucleotides line up with TRBD2. Unmatched junction bases numbered 12, after V lost 3 bases and J lost 6 bases. This CDR3 contains 17 residues. CDR1 and CDR2 (germline): LNHNV, YYDKDF (reference sequence). The CDR3 nucleotides are TGTGCCACCAGCAGGGTTAGCGGGAGGCCCGCAGGGGATACGCAGTATTTT. As protein: CATSRVSGRPAGDTQYF. Full variable domain (remainder filled in from reference TRBV15 and TRBJ2-3): DAMVIQNPRYQVTQFGKPVTLSCSQTLNHNVMYWYQQKSSQAPKLLFHYYDKDFNNEADTPDNFQSRRPNTSFCFLDIRSPGLGDTAMYLCATSRVSGRPAGDTQYFGPGTRLTVL.

This clone was observed a few times. The gene calls are TRBV20-1 and TRBJ1-1; unclear D gene. V lost 3 bases to trimming and J lost 0 bases, with 2 bases between them. The germline V gene encodes CDR1 DFQATT and CDR2 SNEGSKA (reference sequence). The CDR3 loop spans 11 amino acids. The CDR3 DNA reads TGCAGTGCTAGCGTGAACACTGAAGCTTTCTTT. Amino acids: CSASVNTEAFF.

This chain joins TRBV10-2 and TRBJ1-2; unclear D gene. V was trimmed by 0 bases and J by 3 bases, leaving 8 bases between them. The CDR3 extends over 14 amino acids. The germline CDR1 and CDR2 sequences are WSHSY and SAAADI. Here the CDR3 DNA reads TGCGCCAGCAGTGAGTCGACGGGGTACTATGGCTACACCTTC. This translates into CASSESTGYYGYTF.

J is TRBJ2-3 and V is TRBV2; 10 nucleotides agree with TRBD2. V lost 4 bases to trimming and J lost 2 bases; unmatched junction nucleotides: 3. Germline CDR1 reads SNHLY; CDR2 reads FYNNEI. The CDR3 totals 15 residues. The CDR3 DNA reads as TGTGCCAGCAGTGGTAGCGGGAGGTCCACAGATACGCAGTATTTT. Translated, it gives CASSGSGRSTDTQYF.

The V and J genes are TRBV29-1 and TRBJ1-1; 7 nucleotides match TRBD1. The V gene's germline CDR1 is SQVTM and CDR2 ANQGSEA. The CDR3 spans 16 residues. After removal of 7 bases from V and 7 bases from J, the junction contained 21 bases not matched to a gene. CDR3 residues: CSARDSSGHIAIEAFF. CDR3 DNA: TGCAGCGCGAGGGACAGTTCCGGCCATATCGCAATTGAAGCTTTCTTT.

This chain connects TRBV19 to TRBJ1-1; 7 bases match TRBD1. The CDR3 has 13 amino acids. CDR1 is LNHDA, CDR2 SQIVND, per germline (reference sequence). Losses at the gene ends were 4 bases for V and 5 bases for J; bases not matched to a gene: 4. This CDR3 is CASSNIQGTEAFF. The CDR3 nucleotides are TGTGCCAGTAGTAATATACAGGGGACTGAAGCTTTCTTT.